These 29 T cell receptor beta chains were all obtained from the same sample, sequenced in a study of beta chain features in type 1 diabetes. The isolated RNA, all of it, was reverse transcribed, so expressed TCRB transcripts were what got sequenced. The table came from immunoSEQ multiplex PCR; TCRdb's copy has only in-frame clones and leaves some out. The sample lists around 500,000 clones, roughly 11% occurring once. The material sequenced was naive CD4+ T cells from blood. All receptors come from a woman under 30 in good health.

This clone was counted only a few times. V is TRBV27 and J is TRBJ1-1; TRBD1 is a possible D gene (5 bases). The ends were cut back, 7 bases at V and 7 bases at J, with 16 bases in the middle. This CDR3 spans 13 amino acids. CDR1 is MNHEY, CDR2 SMNVEV, per germline (reference sequence). The CDR3 sequence: CASTLNSGGEAFF. The CDR3, as DNA: TGTGCCAGCACCCTTAACAGCGGGGGTGAAGCTTTCTTT.

The rearrangement links TRBV28 to TRBJ2-1; D not resolved. Between the trimmed V and J ends, which lost 7 bases and 10 bases, there was a span of 17 bases. This CDR3 is built from 13 residues. Germline CDR1 is MDHEN and CDR2 is SYDVKM. CDR3 coding DNA: TGTGCCAGCAACTCGTTTCGAGGTAGCGAGCAGTTCTTC. It is translated as CASNSFRGSEQFF.

As DNA, the CDR3 is TGTGCCAGCAGTTTCGGCAGGGTTGGCACCGGGGAGCTGTTTTTT. Its translation is CASSFGRVGTGELFF. This chain joins TRBV27 and TRBJ2-2; tentative D call: TRBD1 (5 bases). There are 15 residues in the CDR3. The V and J ends lost 3 bases and 4 bases respectively, with 12 bases between them. Germline assignment: CDR1 MNHEY and CDR2 SMNVEV (reference sequence).

This clone has a handful of counts. The chain carries TRBV14 and TRBJ2-3; D gene ambiguous. V was shortened by 5 bases and J by 7 bases, with 13 bases between the two germline ends. The CDR3 is 13 residues long. Looked up from germline, CDR1 is SGHDN and CDR2 is FVKESK. CDR3 nucleotides: TGTGCCAGCAGCATAACCTCGTCCAATACGCAGTATTTT. As protein: CASSITSSNTQYF.

The V and J genes are TRBV2 and TRBJ1-5, with D perhaps matching TRBD1 (6 bases). V was cut by 6 bases and J by 6 bases, with 15 bases left in between. The CDR3 has 14 amino acids. Germline V gene lookup returns CDR1 SNHLY and CDR2 FYNNEI. Here the CDR3 DNA reads TGTGCCAGCAGCGATAGACAGGTTCGTCAGCCCCAGCATTTT. This translates into CASSDRQVRQPQHF.

The chain recombines TRBV11-3 with TRBJ2-7; a possible D gene is TRBD1 (6 bases). The germline V gene has CDR1 SGHNT and CDR2 YENEEA. Deletions cut 6 bases from V and 3 bases from J, with 9 bases between. The CDR3 has 12 residues. The CDR3 reads CASSSQGYEQYF. The CDR3 region has the DNA TGTGCCAGCAGTTCACAGGGCTACGAGCAGTACTTC. Together with reference TRBV11-3 and TRBJ2-7, the CDR3 gives the full variable domain: EAGVVQSPRYKIIEKKQPVAFWCNPISGHNTLYWYLQNLGQGPELLIRYENEEAVDDSQLPKDRFSAERLKGVDSTLKIQPAELGDSAVYLCASSSQGYEQYFGPGTRLTVT.

This clone was observed a few times. V gene TRBV4-3 combines with J gene TRBJ2-2; 7 bases are a match to TRBD2. The CDR3 covers 18 residues. Trimming took 2 bases from V and 4 from J; bases not matched to a gene: 13. Germline V gene sequence: CDR1 LGHNA, CDR2 YSLEER. DNA for the CDR3: TGCGCCAGCAGCCAACGAGTTAAAGGGGAGGGTCTCACCGGGGAGCTGTTTTTT. This encodes CASSQRVKGEGLTGELFF.

There are a few counts of this clone. The chain combines TRBV4-3 with TRBJ1-2; D is unresolved. V shed 0 bases and J shed 7 bases, with 9 bases lying between them. Germline lookup yields CDR1 LGHNA and CDR2 YSLEER. The CDR3 has 13 amino acids. The CDR3 reads CASSQDRKVGYTF. Here the CDR3 DNA reads TGCGCCAGCAGCCAAGATCGAAAGGTTGGCTACACCTTC.

This clone was seen more than once but under ten times. The chain recombines TRBV27 with TRBJ2-1, with 13 bases lining up with TRBD2. Germline-derived CDR1 and CDR2 are MNHEY and SMNVEV (reference sequence). The CDR3 spans 19 residues. Trimming took 2 bases from V and 3 from J; bases not matched to a gene: 10. The CDR3 DNA is TGTGCCAGCAGTTTAGCCCCCGGGACTAGCGGGGCGATCTACAATGAGCAGTTCTTC. Its protein product is CASSLAPGTSGAIYNEQFF.

This clone was detected only a few times. The genes are TRBV27 and TRBJ1-1; D is ambiguous. The CDR3 loop spans 13 amino acids. V was clipped by 2 bases and J by 1 base, with 5 bases between them. The germline V gene has CDR1 MNHEY and CDR2 SMNVEV (reference sequence). The CDR3 sequence: CASSLDGNTEAFF. In DNA form, the CDR3 reads TGTGCCAGCAGTTTAGACGGGAACACTGAAGCTTTCTTT.

The CDR3 sequence is CASSEDRAYSNQPQHF. The DNA for the CDR3 is TGTGCCAGCAGTGAGGACAGGGCCTATAGCAATCAGCCCCAGCATTTT. V and J are TRBV2 and TRBJ1-5; 8 bases map to TRBD1. This CDR3 region has 16 residues. V dropped 3 bases and J dropped 0; count of bases not matched to a gene: 4. Germline V lookup: CDR1 SNHLY, CDR2 FYNNEI. Full variable domain (remainder filled in from reference TRBV2 and TRBJ1-5): EPEVTQTPSHQVTQMGQEVILRCVPISNHLYFYWYRQILGQKVEFLVSFYNNEISEKSEIFDDQFSVERPDGSNFTLKIRSTKLEDSAMYFCASSEDRAYSNQPQHFGDGTRLSIL.

This clone has more than one count but fewer than ten. The rearrangement uses TRBV16 and TRBJ1-5; D perhaps matches TRBD1 (6 bases). Germline loops: CDR1 KGHSY, CDR2 FQNENV. The V end lost 4 bases, the J end lost 5 bases, and 15 bases lay between the germline ends. The CDR3 sequence is 15 residues long. The CDR3 sequence is CASSLENRVDQPQHF. For the CDR3, the DNA is TGTGCCAGCAGCCTCGAAAACAGGGTAGATCAGCCCCAGCATTTT.

The sample holds a few counts of this clone. The V call is TRBV14, the J call TRBJ2-7; 7 bases align to TRBD1. The length of the CDR3 is 16 residues. Germline V gene data show CDR1 as SGHDN and CDR2 as FVKESK. V lost 0 bases, J lost 2 bases, and 7 bases stayed unmatched. CDR3 protein: CASSQESTGITYEQYF. Written as DNA, the CDR3 is TGTGCCAGCAGCCAAGAATCGACAGGGATAACCTACGAGCAGTACTTC.

In its sample, this clone was seen a few times. The rearrangement joins TRBV9 to TRBJ1-1, with TRBD1 as a possible D gene (5 bases). This CDR3 contains 16 residues. Trimming took off 0 bases at V and 0 bases at J, with 12 bases between the two ends. Germline assignment: CDR1 SGDLS and CDR2 YYNGEE. The CDR3 loop is CASSVEGRAMNTEAFF. The CDR3 DNA sequence: TGTGCCAGCAGCGTAGAGGGCAGGGCTATGAACACTGAAGCTTTCTTT.

This rearrangement joins TRBV2 to TRBJ2-1; 12 bases fit TRBD1. Per the germline V gene, CDR1 is SNHLY and CDR2 is FYNNEI. Trimming removed 7 bases from V and 8 bases from J; junction bases left unmatched: 6. The CDR3 totals 14 residues. The DNA of the CDR3 is TGTGCCAGCAACCGGGACAGGGGGCGGCATGAGCAGTTCTTC. It is translated as CASNRDRGRHEQFF.

In its sample, this clone was seen a few times. The V gene is TRBV9, the J gene TRBJ2-5, with D perhaps assigned TRBD1 or TRBD2 (5 bases each). Germline V CDR1 and CDR2: SGDLS, YYNGEE. The CDR3 is 18 amino acids. The V end lost 0 bases, the J end lost 2 bases, and 20 bases lay between the germline ends. The CDR3 DNA is TGTGCCAGCAGCGTAGCGGGTGGGACGGAGACGACACAAGAGACCCAGTACTTC. Translating it yields CASSVAGGTETTQETQYF.

The chain carries TRBV6-5 and TRBJ2-5, with D possibly being TRBD2 (6 bases). Trimming pared 0 bases from V and 3 bases from J, leaving 14 bases between. Germline CDR1 and CDR2: MNHEY and SVGAGI. The CDR3 contains 16 residues. The CDR3 is CASSYSLWEEKETQYF. The DNA for the CDR3 is TGTGCCAGCAGTTACTCCCTCTGGGAGGAGAAAGAGACCCAGTACTTC.

This clone turned up a few times. J is TRBJ2-3 and V is TRBV7-3, with TRBD1 matching 8 bases. The CDR3 spans 15 residues. The trim removed 5 bases at V and 5 bases at J, leaving 9 bases unmatched. Germline-derived CDR1 and CDR2 are SGHTA and FQGTGA. CDR3 DNA: TGTGCCAGCAGCCAAGCCAGGGGGCCAGAAGATACGCAGTATTTT. Translated, it gives CASSQARGPEDTQYF.

This chain uses TRBV7-3 with TRBJ1-1; 8 bases are shared with TRBD1. Unmatched junction bases numbered 4, after V lost 6 bases and J lost 4 bases. The CDR3 has 13 residues. CDR1 and CDR2 (germline): SGHTA, FQGTGA. The CDR3 DNA reads TGTGCCAGCAGACTCACAGGGGGCACTGAAGCTTTCTTT. Translated: CASRLTGGTEAFF. The entire variable domain, with the rest obtained from reference TRBV7-3 and TRBJ1-1, is as follows: GAGVSQTPSNKVTEKGKYVELRCDPISGHTALYWYRQSLGQGPEFLIYFQGTGAADDSGLPNDRFFAVRPEGSVSTLKIQRTERGDSAVYLCASRLTGGTEAFFGQGTRLTVV.

A few counts support this clone. This chain links TRBV28 with TRBJ1-5, with a tentative D call TRBD1 (5 bases). There are 12 residues in the CDR3. Germline V gives CDR1 MDHEN, CDR2 SYDVKM. V shed 5 bases and J shed 6 bases, with 8 bases lying between them. The CDR3: CASSLGVQPQHF. In nucleotides, the CDR3 is TGTGCCAGCAGTCTGGGGGTTCAGCCCCAGCATTTT.

This chain uses TRBV6-5 with TRBJ2-3; 8 bases are shared with TRBD2. The CDR3 length is 15 residues. V gave up 5 bases and J gave up 5 bases; unmatched junction bases: 9. Germline values: CDR1 MNHEY, CDR2 SVGAGI. The CDR3 DNA reads TGTGCCAGCAGTAGGATTAGCGGGGTCGAAGATACGCAGTATTTT. It specifies CASSRISGVEDTQYF.

This clone was observed a handful of times. The chain links TRBV7-8 to TRBJ1-2, with a weak D call TRBD1 (5 bases). V lost 7 bases, J lost 4 bases, and 16 bases lay in between. The CDR3 covers 14 residues. Looked up from germline, CDR1 is SGHVS and CDR2 is FQNEAQ. Written as DNA, the CDR3 is TGTGCCAGCACCCTGAAGGGGCCAGCCTATGGCTACACCTTC. Translation: CASTLKGPAYGYTF.

This clone has a handful of counts. The chain joins TRBV19 to TRBJ2-5; 8 positions match TRBD1. After removal of 4 bases from V and 5 bases from J, the junction contained 9 bases not matched to a gene. This CDR3 comprises 15 residues. Looked up from germline, CDR1 is LNHDA and CDR2 is SQIVND (reference sequence). Here the CDR3 DNA reads TGTGCCAGTAGTACGGGACAGGTTCAGGGCGAGACCCAGTACTTC. Translation gives CASSTGQVQGETQYF.

This chain uses TRBV11-1 with TRBJ2-5, with TRBD2 as a possible D gene (5 bases). The germline CDR1 and CDR2 sequences are SGHAT and FQDESV (reference sequence). The CDR3 is 14 amino acids. Between the trimmed V and J ends, which lost 5 bases and 4 bases, there was a span of 14 bases. CDR3 nucleotides: TGTGCCAGCAGCAAAGTGTACGGGGTAGAGACCCAGTACTTC. Protein product: CASSKVYGVETQYF.

The chain combines TRBV9 with TRBJ1-4; D ambiguous. The CDR3 spans 14 residues. The V gene lost 3 bases and the J gene lost 8 bases, with 14 bases spanning the gap. The V gene's germline CDR1 is SGDLS and CDR2 YYNGEE. The DNA of the CDR3 is TGTGCCAGCAGCGCGACCCAGGTTCGGGAAAAACTGTTTTTT. It codes for CASSATQVREKLFF.

This rearrangement joins TRBV27 to TRBJ2-7, with 9 bases identical to TRBD1. V was pared by 5 bases and J by 4 bases, with 9 bases of the junction left unmatched. Germline assignment: CDR1 MNHEY and CDR2 SMNVEV (reference sequence). The CDR3 has 15 residues. In DNA form, the CDR3 reads TGTGCCAGCAGTCGCCCGGGACAGGGCTCGTACGAGCAGTACTTC. Protein product: CASSRPGQGSYEQYF.

This clone was found a few times. The chain is built from TRBV9 and TRBJ2-1, with TRBD2 matching over 7 bases. Looked up from germline, CDR1 is SGDLS and CDR2 is YYNGEE. The V segment lost 5 bases and the J segment 5 bases; nucleotides outside the gene matches: 13. The CDR3 totals 16 residues. CDR3 amino acids: CASSAVWTSGHNEQFF. CDR3 nucleotide sequence: TGTGCCAGCAGTGCAGTTTGGACTAGTGGGCACAATGAGCAGTTCTTC. Filled out from reference TRBV9 and TRBJ2-1, the complete variable domain reads DSGVTQTPKHLITATGQRVTLRCSPRSGDLSVYWYQQSLDQGLQFLIQYYNGEERAKGNILERFSAQQFPDLHSELNLSSLELGDSALYFCASSAVWTSGHNEQFFGPGTRLTVL.

This clone came up a few times. The chain links TRBV2 to TRBJ1-1; D ambiguous. Trimming removed 5 bases from V and 8 bases from J, with 12 bases in between. CDR3 length equals 12 residues. The germline gives CDR1 SNHLY, CDR2 FYNNEI. CDR3 amino acids: CASSKDRGEAFF. The CDR3 DNA follows: TGTGCCAGCAGTAAAGACCGTGGCGAAGCTTTCTTT.

This clone has more than one count but fewer than ten. The chain recombines TRBV23-1 with TRBJ1-1; no clear D gene. TRBV23-1 falls under the ORF class, with uncertain function. This CDR3 comprises 13 residues. The V and J ends lost 6 bases and 11 bases respectively, with 19 bases between them. The CDR3 sequence is CASRHKTPLLAFF. The CDR3 DNA reads TGCGCCAGCAGACACAAAACCCCACTGTTGGCTTTCTTT.